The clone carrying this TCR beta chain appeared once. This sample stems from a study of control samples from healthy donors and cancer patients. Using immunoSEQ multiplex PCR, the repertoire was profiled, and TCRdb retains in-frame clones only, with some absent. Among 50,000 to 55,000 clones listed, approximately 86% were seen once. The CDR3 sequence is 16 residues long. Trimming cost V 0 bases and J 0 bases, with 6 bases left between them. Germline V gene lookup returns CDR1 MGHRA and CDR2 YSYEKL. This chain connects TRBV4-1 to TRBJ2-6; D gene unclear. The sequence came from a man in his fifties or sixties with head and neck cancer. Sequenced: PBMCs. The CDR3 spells CASSQEVSSGANVLTF. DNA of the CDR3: TGCGCCAGCAGCCAAGAGGTGAGCTCTGGGGCCAACGTCCTGACTTTC.